The clone carrying this T cell receptor (beta chain) showed up many times. This record belongs to a study of T cells after yellow fever vaccination. MiXCR, applied by TCRdb to the 5' RACE reads, yields one record per CDR3 protein. The sample includes 200,000 to 300,000 distinct CDR3 sequences, roughly 4% of them seen just once. The receptor was derived from a man aged 18 to 29 who received the YFV17D yellow fever vaccine. This specimen was PBMCs, taken 15 days after the yellow fever booster vaccination.

In DNA, the CDR3 is TGTGCCAGCAGCTTCCCTTCAGGGGCTGGGGCGACTGAAGCTTTCTTT. Translated, it gives CASSFPSGAGATEAFF. The chain employs TRBV7-2 and TRBJ1-1, with D tentatively TRBD1 (6 bases). V shed 3 bases and J shed 5 bases, with 19 bases lying between them. CDR1 is SGHTA, CDR2 FQGNSA, per germline. This CDR3 region has 16 residues. Supplemented by reference TRBV7-2 and TRBJ1-1, the full variable domain reads GAGVSQSPSNKVTEKGKDVELRCDPISGHTALYWYRQSLGQGLEFLIYFQGNSAPDKSGLPSDRFSAERTGGSVSTLTIQRTQQEDSAVYLCASSFPSGAGATEAFFGQGTRLTVV.